This T cell receptor (beta chain) was recovered during a study of blood T cell repertoires in COVID-19. Background on the study: PBMCs, B-cell-depleted T cells, or T cells were the source of the cDNA or gDNA that made up the material.

V lost 3 bases, J lost 3 bases, and 1 base stayed unmatched. The CDR3 contains 14 residues. CDR1 and CDR2 from the germline V gene are LNHNV and YYDKDF (reference sequence). Authors' data handling: Reference gene primer amplification yielded estimated nucleated cell counts. Sequencing used immunoSEQ multiplex PCR; TCRdb keeps in-frame clones, though not all of them. For V, J and clone size, that table is used; D and trimming come from the DNA. The sample records around 270,000 clones, approximately 90% being singletons. This sequence joins TRBV15 and TRBJ1-2; 10 nucleotides line up with TRBD1. The sample consisted of peripheral blood. The clonotype comes from a man aged 35-49 years with acute or convalescent COVID-19. The DNA of the CDR3 is TGTGCCACCAGCAGGGACAGGGGGGACTATGGCTACACCTTC. Protein product: CATSRDRGDYGYTF. The complete variable domain, with remaining parts taken from reference TRBV15 and TRBJ1-2, reads DAMVIQNPRYQVTQFGKPVTLSCSQTLNHNVMYWYQQKSSQAPKLLFHYYDKDFNNEADTPDNFQSRRPNTSFCFLDIRSPGLGDTAMYLCATSRDRGDYGYTFGSGTRLTVV.